The 15 T cell receptor beta chains given below trace back to one sample, sequenced in a study of regulatory T cells in long-lasting Graves disease. Building the TCR beta libraries relied on iRepertoire HTBI primers, and CDR3 regions underwent Arm-PCR. TCRdb analysed the multiplex PCR reads with MiXCR anew, one entry per CDR3 protein. Here the sample spans about 430,000 distinct CDR3 sequences, roughly a fifth being singletons. This sample's time point: persistent/refractory GD, antithyroid drugs over 5 years with positive TRAb. From RNA extracted from PBMCs, the TCR library was made. Here the sequenced sample was peripheral blood mononuclear cells (PBMCs), taken when the disease was refractory, from a patient treated with antithyroid drugs. The origin of the receptors is a female donor with Graves disease.

This clonotype was seen only a few times. V and J are TRBV6-1 and TRBJ1-1, with D perhaps TRBD1 (5 bases). CDR3 length equals 14 residues. From germline, CDR1 is MNHNS and CDR2 SASEGT. Trimming shortened V by 8 bases and J by 6 bases, and 19 bases separated the two germline ends. The CDR3 region is CASRAPGGSAEAFF. The CDR3 bases are TGTGCCAGCCGTGCCCCGGGGGGAAGCGCTGAAGCTTTCTTT.

This clonotype was observed many times. The chain employs TRBV9 and TRBJ2-5; TRBD2 matches at 7 bases. From germline, CDR1 is SGDLS and CDR2 YYNGEE. CDR3 length: 16 residues. J gave up 4 bases and V 0 bases, and 9 bases lay outside the gene matches. The CDR3 reads CASSVGEGGPRETQYF. DNA for the CDR3: TGTGCCAGCAGCGTAGGCGAGGGAGGGCCGAGAGAGACCCAGTACTTC. The entire variable domain, with the rest obtained from reference TRBV9 and TRBJ2-5, is as follows: DSGVTQTPKHLITATGQRVTLRCSPRSGDLSVYWYQQSLDQGLQFLIQYYNGEERAKGNILERFSAQQFPDLHSELNLSSLELGDSALYFCASSVGEGGPRETQYFGPGTRLLVL.

This clonotype was seen only once. A clone one base away is much larger, so this may be a read error. J is TRBJ2-7 and V is TRBV6-1, with TRBD1 matching 9 bases. The germline CDR1 and CDR2 sequences are MNHNS and SASEGT. This CDR3 region has 14 residues. The CDR3 is CAGRGGQGTYEQYF. Here the CDR3 DNA reads TGTGCCGGCAGGGGGGGACAGGGTACCTACGAGCAGTACTTC.

This clonotype was recorded a few times. The chain uses TRBV12-3 or TRBV12-4 and TRBJ2-5, with 8 bases that match TRBD2. V shed 4 bases and J 5 bases; nucleotides not matched to a gene: 9. This CDR3 has 15 residues. The CDR3 is CASSSTGGARETQYF. CDR3 sequence (DNA): TGTGCCAGCAGTTCGACGGGGGGGGCAAGGGAGACCCAGTACTTC.

This clonotype has a count of ten or more. This rearrangement joins TRBV5-1 to TRBJ1-1; D perhaps matches TRBD1 (5 bases). Germline CDR1 is SGHRS and CDR2 is YFSETQ. This CDR3 has 14 residues. Deletions cut 4 bases from V and 2 bases from J, with 12 bases between. CDR3 amino acids: CASSNQGANTEAFF. CDR3 nucleotides: TGCGCCAGCAGCAACCAGGGCGCCAACACTGAAGCTTTCTTT. The whole variable domain, remainder taken from reference TRBV5-1 and TRBJ1-1, is KAGVTQTPRYLIKTRGQQVTLSCSPISGHRSVSWYQQTPGQGLQFLFEYFSETQRNKGNFPGRFSGRQFSNSRSEMNVSTLELGDSALYLCASSNQGANTEAFFGQGTRLTVV.

This clonotype came up many times. This chain joins TRBV2 and TRBJ1-2, with D unclear. CDR1 and CDR2 from the germline V gene are SNHLY and FYNNEI. The CDR3 is made up of 11 amino acids. The V end lost 3 bases, the J end lost 4 bases, and 3 bases lay between the germline ends. For the CDR3, the DNA is TGTGCCAGCAGTGACGCCTATGGCTACACCTTC. Translated, it gives CASSDAYGYTF.

The J gene is TRBJ2-7, the V gene TRBV7-2, with 10 bases aligning to TRBD2. CDR1 is SGHTA and CDR2 is FQGNSA in the germline V gene. The junction had 5 bases not matched to a gene; V was cut back by 1 base and J by 2 bases. The CDR3 length is 16 residues. CDR3 coding DNA: TGTGCCAGCAGCTTAGGACTAGCGGGCCCACCCTACGAGCAGTACTTC. It codes for CASSLGLAGPPYEQYF.

This clonotype came up a few times. J is TRBJ2-7 and V is TRBV6-1, with a weak D call TRBD1 (5 bases). V was trimmed by 10 bases and J by 2 bases, leaving 12 bases between them. The length of the CDR3 is 12 residues. Germline V lookup: CDR1 MNHNS, CDR2 SASEGT. The CDR3 sequence: CAINLGAYEQYF. The CDR3 bases are TGTGCCATCAATTTAGGGGCCTACGAGCAGTACTTC.

This clonotype has at least ten counts. This chain connects TRBV28 to TRBJ1-2, with TRBD1 as a possible D gene (6 bases). CDR1 and CDR2 (germline): MDHEN, SYDVKM. CDR3 size: 13 residues. Trimming took off 3 bases at V and 4 bases at J, with 9 bases between the two ends. DNA for the CDR3: TGTGCCAGCAGTTTCGGACAGACCTATGGCTACACCTTC. Translating it yields CASSFGQTYGYTF.

The chain has TRBV30 and TRBJ2-6, with D maybe TRBD1 (5 bases). V gave up 2 bases and J gave up 2 bases, with 13 bases separating them. The CDR3 consists of 16 residues. The germline V gene encodes CDR1 GTSNPN and CDR2 SVGIG (reference sequence). The CDR3 region has the DNA TGTGCCTGGAGTATTAGGGGTCTAACTGGGGCCAACGTCCTGACTTTC. This sequence encodes CAWSIRGLTGANVLTF.

This clonotype was observed many times. This chain links TRBV5-1 with TRBJ1-1; 7 nucleotides line up with TRBD1. CDR3 size: 14 residues. CDR1 is SGHRS and CDR2 is YFSETQ in the germline V gene. Trimming cost V 5 bases and J 3 bases; bases outside gene matches: 7. As DNA, the CDR3 is TGCGCCAGCAGGTGGGGCACAGGGGACACTGAAGCTTTCTTT. This gives the protein CASRWGTGDTEAFF.

As for this clonotype: This could be a read error, since a much larger clone is one nucleotide away. This sequence joins TRBV28 and TRBJ2-1; no clear D. Germline assignment: CDR1 MDHEN and CDR2 SYDVKM. V was trimmed by 5 bases and J by 5 bases, leaving 4 bases between them. The CDR3 consists of 11 residues. The CDR3 loop reads CASSRDNEQFF. CDR3 coding DNA: TGTGCCAGCAGTCGGGACAATGAGCAGTTCTTC.

At least ten counts were recorded for this clonotype. The rearrangement joins TRBV10-3 to TRBJ2-2, with D uncertain. The germline V gene has CDR1 ENHRY and CDR2 SYGVKD. V shed 10 bases and J shed 1 base, with 10 bases lying between them. The CDR3 runs to 13 residues. The chain's CDR3 is CATNGVNTGELFF. Here the CDR3 DNA reads TGTGCCACCAATGGGGTGAACACCGGGGAGCTGTTTTTT.

The sample holds a few counts of this clonotype. The CDR3 DNA follows: TGTGCCAGTAGTACCCAGGGGACGGGGCCCACCGGGGAGCTGTTTTTT. It yields the protein CASSTQGTGPTGELFF. V usage is TRBV19 and J usage is TRBJ2-2, with D maybe TRBD1 (6 bases). The CDR3 consists of 16 residues. The germline CDR1 and CDR2 sequences are LNHDA and SQIVND (reference sequence). V lost 4 bases and J lost 4, with 16 bases in between.

This clonotype was seen repeatedly, ten times or more. The gene calls are TRBV7-9 and TRBJ2-7, with 7 nucleotides matching TRBD2. Germline assignment: CDR1 SEHNR and CDR2 FQNEAQ (reference sequence). V was clipped by 5 bases and J by 5 bases; unmatched bases: 9. The CDR3 is 14 residues long. The CDR3 nucleotides are TGTGCCAGCAGCCCGTCGACTAGCTTCCACGAGCAGTACTTC. Translation: CASSPSTSFHEQYF.